This paragraph covers one TCR beta chain sequence. Clones were read by immunoSEQ multiplex PCR, and TCRdb kept only the in-frame ones, dropping some. The repertoire holds approximately 270,000 clones, with approximately 84% as singletons. CDR3 length: 16 residues. V gave up 4 bases and J gave up 5 bases, with 16 bases separating them. The germline gives CDR1 KGHDR, CDR2 SFDVKD. This record comes from a study of blood T cell repertoires in COVID-19. V gene TRBV24-1 combines with J gene TRBJ1-4, with a tentative D call TRBD1 (5 bases). This sequence originates from a person aged 65 to 79 with COVID-19, enrolled during active disease. Sample: peripheral blood. This CDR3 reads CATSDARDGRNEKLFF. DNA of the CDR3: TGTGCCACCAGTGACGCCCGGGACGGGAGGAATGAAAAACTGTTTTTT.